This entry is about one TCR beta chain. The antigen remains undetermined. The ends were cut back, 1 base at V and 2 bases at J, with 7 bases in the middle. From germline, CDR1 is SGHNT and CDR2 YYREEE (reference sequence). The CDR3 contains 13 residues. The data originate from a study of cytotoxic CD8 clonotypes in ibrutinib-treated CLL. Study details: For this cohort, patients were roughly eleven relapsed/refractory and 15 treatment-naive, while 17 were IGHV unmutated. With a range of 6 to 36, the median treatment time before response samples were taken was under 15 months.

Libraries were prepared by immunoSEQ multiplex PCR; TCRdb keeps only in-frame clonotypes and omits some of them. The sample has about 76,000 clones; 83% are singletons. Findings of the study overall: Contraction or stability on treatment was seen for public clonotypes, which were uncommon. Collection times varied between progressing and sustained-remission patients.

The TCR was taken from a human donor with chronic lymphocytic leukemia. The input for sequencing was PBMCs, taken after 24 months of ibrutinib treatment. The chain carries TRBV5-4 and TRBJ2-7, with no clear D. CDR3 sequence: CASSLLGTYEQYF. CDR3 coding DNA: TGTGCCAGCAGCTTGTTGGGGACCTACGAGCAGTACTTC.